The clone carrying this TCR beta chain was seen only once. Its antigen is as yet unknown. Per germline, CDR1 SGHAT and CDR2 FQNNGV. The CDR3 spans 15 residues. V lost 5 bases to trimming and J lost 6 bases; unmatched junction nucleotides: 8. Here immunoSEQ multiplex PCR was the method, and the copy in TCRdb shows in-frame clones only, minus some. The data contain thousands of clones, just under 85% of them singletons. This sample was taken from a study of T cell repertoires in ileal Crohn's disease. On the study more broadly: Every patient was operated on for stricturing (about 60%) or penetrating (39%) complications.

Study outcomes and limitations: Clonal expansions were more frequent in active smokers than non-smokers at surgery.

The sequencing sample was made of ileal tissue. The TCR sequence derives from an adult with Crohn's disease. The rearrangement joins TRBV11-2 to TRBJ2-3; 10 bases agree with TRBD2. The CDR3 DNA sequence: TGTGCCAGCAGCAAAGCGGGGGGGGGCTGGGATACGCAGTATTTT. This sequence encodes CASSKAGGGWDTQYF.